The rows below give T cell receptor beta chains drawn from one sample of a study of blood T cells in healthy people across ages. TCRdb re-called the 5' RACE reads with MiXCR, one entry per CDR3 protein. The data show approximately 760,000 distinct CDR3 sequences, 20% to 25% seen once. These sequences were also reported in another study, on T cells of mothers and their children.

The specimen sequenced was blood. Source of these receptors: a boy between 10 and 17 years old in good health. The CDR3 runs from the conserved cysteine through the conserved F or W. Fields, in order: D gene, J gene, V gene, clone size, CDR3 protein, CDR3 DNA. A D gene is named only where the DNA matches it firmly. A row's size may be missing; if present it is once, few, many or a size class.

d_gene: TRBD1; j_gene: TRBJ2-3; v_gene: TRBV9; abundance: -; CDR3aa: CASSADRAGTDTQYF; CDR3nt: TGTGCCAGCAGCGCGGACAGGGCGGGCACAGATACGCAGTATTTT
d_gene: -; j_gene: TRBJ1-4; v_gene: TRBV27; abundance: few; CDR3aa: CASSFYGVDEKLFF; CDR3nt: TGTGCCAGCAGTTTCTACGGGGTGGATGAAAAACTGTTTTTT
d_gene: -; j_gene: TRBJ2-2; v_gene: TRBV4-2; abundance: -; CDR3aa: CASSQDDWKTSPLTGELFF; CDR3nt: TGTGCCAGCAGCCAAGATGATTGGAAGACCTCACCACTCACCGGGGAGCTGTTCTTT
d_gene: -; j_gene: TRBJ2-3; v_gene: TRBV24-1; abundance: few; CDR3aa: CATSDPPDTQYF; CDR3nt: TGTGCCACCAGTGATCCCCCAGATACGCAGTATTTT
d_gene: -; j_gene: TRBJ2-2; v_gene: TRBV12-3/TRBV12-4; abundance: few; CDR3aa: CASSLGGLYTGELFF; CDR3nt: TGTGCCAGCAGTTTGGGGGGACTGTACACCGGGGAGCTGTTTTTT
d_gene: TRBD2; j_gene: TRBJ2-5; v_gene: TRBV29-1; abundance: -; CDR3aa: CSVEKLAGELETQYF; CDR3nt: TGCAGCGTTGAAAAACTAGCGGGAGAGCTGGAGACCCAGTACTTC
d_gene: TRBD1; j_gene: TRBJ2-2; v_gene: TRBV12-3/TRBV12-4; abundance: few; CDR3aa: CASSWTGGASGELFF; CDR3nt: TGTGCCAGCAGCTGGACAGGGGGCGCTAGCGGGGAGCTGTTTTTT
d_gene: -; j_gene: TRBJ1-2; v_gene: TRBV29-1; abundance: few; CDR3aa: CSVVSIYGYTF; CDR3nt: TGCAGCGTTGTCTCCATCTATGGCTACACCTTC
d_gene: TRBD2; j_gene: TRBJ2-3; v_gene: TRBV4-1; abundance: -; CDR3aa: CASSQDQGLAGADTQYF; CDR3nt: TGCGCCAGCAGCCAAGATCAGGGACTAGCGGGAGCAGATACGCAGTATTTT
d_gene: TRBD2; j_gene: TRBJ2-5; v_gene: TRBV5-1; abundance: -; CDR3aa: CASSLGLAGSNQETQYF; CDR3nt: TGCGCCAGCAGCTTGGGCCTAGCGGGGAGCAACCAAGAGACCCAGTACTTC
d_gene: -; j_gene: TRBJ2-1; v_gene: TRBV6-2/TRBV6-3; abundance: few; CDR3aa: CASSYAGNGFF; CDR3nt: TGTGCCAGCAGTTACGCAGGGAATGGGTTCTTC
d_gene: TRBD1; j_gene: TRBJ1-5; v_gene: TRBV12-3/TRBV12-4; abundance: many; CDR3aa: CASSGTGNNQPQHF; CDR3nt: TGTGCCAGCAGCGGGACAGGGAACAATCAGCCCCAGCATTTT
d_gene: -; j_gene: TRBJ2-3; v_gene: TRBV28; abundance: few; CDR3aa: CATTTSDTDTQYF; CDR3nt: TGTGCCACCACTACCAGCGACACAGATACGCAGTATTTT
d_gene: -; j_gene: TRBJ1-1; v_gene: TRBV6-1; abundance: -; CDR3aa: CASSPDRGRVNTEAFF; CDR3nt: TGTGCCAGCAGCCCGGACAGAGGGAGGGTGAACACTGAAGCTTTCTTT
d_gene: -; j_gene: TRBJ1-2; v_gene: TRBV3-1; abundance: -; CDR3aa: CASSQQGLGYTF; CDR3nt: TGTGCCAGCAGCCAACAGGGTCTTGGCTACACCTTC
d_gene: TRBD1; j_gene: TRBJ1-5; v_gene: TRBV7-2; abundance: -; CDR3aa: CASSLGWDRDQPQHF; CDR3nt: TGTGCCAGCAGCTTAGGGTGGGACAGGGATCAGCCCCAGCATTTT
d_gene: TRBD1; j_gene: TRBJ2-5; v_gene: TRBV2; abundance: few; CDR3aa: CASSEFTGTEQETQYF; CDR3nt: TGTGCCAGCAGTGAATTCACCGGGACAGAGCAAGAGACCCAGTACTTC
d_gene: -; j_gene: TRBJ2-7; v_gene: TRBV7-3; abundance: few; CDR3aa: CASSLTGRGERYF; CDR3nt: TGTGCCAGCAGCTTAACGGGTCGCGGGGAGCGGTACTTC
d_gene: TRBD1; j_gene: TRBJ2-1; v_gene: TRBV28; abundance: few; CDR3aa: CASSPTEGQGDNEQFF; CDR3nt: TGTGCCAGCAGTCCTACTGAGGGACAGGGCGACAATGAGCAGTTCTTC
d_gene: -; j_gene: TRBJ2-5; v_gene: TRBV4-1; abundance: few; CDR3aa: CASSQVVTETQYF; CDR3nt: TGCGCCAGCAGCCAAGTGGTTACCGAGACCCAGTACTTC
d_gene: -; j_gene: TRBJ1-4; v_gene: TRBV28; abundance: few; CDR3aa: CASRWESDDVKLFF; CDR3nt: TGTGCCAGCAGATGGGAAAGCGACGATGTAAAACTGTTTTTT
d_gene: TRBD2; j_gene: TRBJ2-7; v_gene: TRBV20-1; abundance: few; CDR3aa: CSAPRGGREDDYEQYF; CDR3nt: TGCAGTGCACCCCGAGGGGGGCGGGAGGACGATTACGAGCAGTACTTC
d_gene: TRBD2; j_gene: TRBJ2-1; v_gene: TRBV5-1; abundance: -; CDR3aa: CASRRTLAGASNEQFF; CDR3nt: TGCGCCAGCAGGAGGACACTAGCGGGAGCGTCTAATGAGCAGTTCTTC
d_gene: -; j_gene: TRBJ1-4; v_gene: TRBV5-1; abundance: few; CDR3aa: CASSLEAGPNEKLFF; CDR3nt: TGCGCCAGCAGCTTGGAAGCCGGTCCCAATGAAAAACTGTTTTTT
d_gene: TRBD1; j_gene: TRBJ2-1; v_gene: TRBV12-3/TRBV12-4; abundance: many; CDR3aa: CASSLGTGGDEQFF; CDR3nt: TGTGCCAGCAGTTTAGGGACAGGGGGGGATGAGCAGTTCTTC
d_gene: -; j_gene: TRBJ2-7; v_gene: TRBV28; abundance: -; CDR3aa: CASSLISRFYEQYF; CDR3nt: TGTGCCAGCAGTTTGATAAGTCGGTTCTACGAGCAGTACTTC
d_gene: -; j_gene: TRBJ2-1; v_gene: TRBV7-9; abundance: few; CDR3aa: CASTTGRDGYNEQFF; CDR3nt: TGTGCCAGCACCACTGGGCGGGACGGCTACAATGAGCAGTTCTTC
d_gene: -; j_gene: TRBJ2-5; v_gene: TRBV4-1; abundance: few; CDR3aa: CASSPRLGEETQYF; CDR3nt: TGCGCCAGCAGCCCCCGCTTGGGGGAGGAGACCCAGTACTTC
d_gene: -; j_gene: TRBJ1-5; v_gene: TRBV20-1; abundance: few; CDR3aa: CSARDEGLQPQHF; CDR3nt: TGCAGTGCTAGAGATGAGGGGCTCCAACCCCAGCATTTT
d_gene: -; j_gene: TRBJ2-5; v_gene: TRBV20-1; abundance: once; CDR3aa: CSASSGARETQYF; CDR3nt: TGCAGTGCTAGCTCTGGGGCTCGGGAGACCCAGTACTTC
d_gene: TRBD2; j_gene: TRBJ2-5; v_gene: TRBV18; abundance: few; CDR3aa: CASSPIGLAGKQETQYF; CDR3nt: TGTGCCAGCTCACCGATCGGACTAGCGGGTAAACAAGAGACCCAGTACTTC
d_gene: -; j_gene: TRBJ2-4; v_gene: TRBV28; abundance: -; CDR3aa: CASSFQDRAKNIQYF; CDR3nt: TGTGCCAGCAGTTTTCAAGACAGAGCCAAAAACATTCAGTACTTC
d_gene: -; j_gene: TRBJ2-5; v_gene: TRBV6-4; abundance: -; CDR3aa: CASSEGAVEETQYF; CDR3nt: TGTGCCAGCAGTGAGGGAGCAGTAGAAGAGACCCAGTACTTC
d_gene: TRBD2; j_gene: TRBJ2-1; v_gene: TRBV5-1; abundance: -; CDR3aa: CASSPGLAGGIAEQFF; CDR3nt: TGCGCCAGCAGCCCAGGACTAGCGGGAGGAATCGCTGAGCAGTTCTTC
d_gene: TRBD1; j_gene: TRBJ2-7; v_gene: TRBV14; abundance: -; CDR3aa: CASSHRTGYGYEQYF; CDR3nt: TGTGCCAGCAGCCACCGGACAGGGTATGGCTACGAGCAGTACTTC
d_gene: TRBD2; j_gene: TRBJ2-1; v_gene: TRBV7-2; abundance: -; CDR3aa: CTSSLVAGGYNEQFF; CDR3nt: TGTACCAGCAGCTTGGTAGCGGGGGGTTACAATGAGCAGTTCTTC
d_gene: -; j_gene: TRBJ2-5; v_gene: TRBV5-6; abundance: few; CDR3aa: CASRFLGGETQYF; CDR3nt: TGTGCCAGCAGATTTCTTGGAGGGGAGACCCAGTACTTC
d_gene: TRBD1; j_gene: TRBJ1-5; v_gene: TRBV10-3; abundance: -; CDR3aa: CAIAGTVNQPQHF; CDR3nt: TGTGCCATCGCTGGGACAGTCAATCAGCCCCAGCATTTT
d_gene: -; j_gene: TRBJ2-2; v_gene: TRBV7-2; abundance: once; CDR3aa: CASTTLGTANTGELFF; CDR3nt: TGTGCCAGCACCACCCTCGGGACCGCGAACACCGGGGAGCTGTTTTTT
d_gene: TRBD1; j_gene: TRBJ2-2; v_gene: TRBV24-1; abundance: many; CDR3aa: CATSDPGTGNTGELFF; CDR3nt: TGTGCCACCAGTGACCCCGGGACAGGGAACACCGGGGAGCTGTTTTTT
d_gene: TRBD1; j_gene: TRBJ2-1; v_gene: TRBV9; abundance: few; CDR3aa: CASSVELGGQGSNEQFF; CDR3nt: TGTGCCAGCAGCGTAGAATTAGGGGGACAGGGAAGCAATGAGCAGTTCTTC
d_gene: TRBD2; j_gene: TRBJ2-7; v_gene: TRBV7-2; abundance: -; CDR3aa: CASSLMPYPGGQDEQYF; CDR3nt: TGTGCCAGCAGCTTAATGCCCTATCCGGGAGGCCAGGACGAGCAGTACTTC
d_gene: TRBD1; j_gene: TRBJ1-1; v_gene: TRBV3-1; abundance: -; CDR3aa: CASSPGQGVTEAFF; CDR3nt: TGTGCCAGCAGCCCCGGACAGGGGGTCACTGAAGCTTTCTTT
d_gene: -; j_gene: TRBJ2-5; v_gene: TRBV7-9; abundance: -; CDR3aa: CASSPSQAYQETQYF; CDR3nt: TGTGCCAGCAGTCCCTCTCAAGCGTACCAAGAGACCCAGTACTTC
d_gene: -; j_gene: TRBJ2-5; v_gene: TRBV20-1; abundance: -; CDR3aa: CSAVGRYQETQYF; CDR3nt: TGCAGTGCTGTGGGACGGTACCAAGAGACCCAGTACTTC